The T cell receptor (beta chain) described here comes from a study of immune characterization of retroperitoneal liposarcoma. This clonotype came up a few times. Each CDR3 protein is one row after TCRdb ran MiXCR on the PCR reads. The top ten clones hold roughly 23% of a sample with around 11,000 distinct CDR3 sequences, 37% of them seen once. The germline CDR1 and CDR2 sequences are MRHNA and SNTAGT. The CDR3 spans 16 residues. Unmatched junction bases numbered 17, after V lost 5 bases and J lost 10 bases. The V call is TRBV6-4, the J call TRBJ2-1; 7 bases line up with TRBD1. The origin of this receptor is a male donor with retroperitoneal liposarcoma. The sequenced sample consisted of tumor tissue. In DNA form, the CDR3 reads TGTGCCAGCAGTCCAAACACCGACAGGGCCTCCTACGAGCAGTTCTTC. This codes for CASSPNTDRASYEQFF.